This T cell receptor (beta chain) came from a study of control samples from healthy donors and cancer patients. V shed 4 bases and J 0 bases; nucleotides not matched to a gene: 2. Germline CDR1 reads MNHEY; CDR2 reads SVGEGT. This CDR3 spans 14 amino acids. This table comes from immunoSEQ multiplex PCR, and its TCRdb copy is limited to in-frame clones, with some not included. The sample holds 130,000 to 150,000 clones; about 88% are singletons and the top ten take roughly 10%. The J gene is TRBJ2-7, the V gene TRBV6-2 or TRBV6-3, with 8 bases aligning to TRBD2. Sequences were obtained from blood. This sequence originates from a woman younger than 45 in good health. The CDR3 spells CASSFGTSSYEQYF. CDR3 coding DNA: TGTGCCAGCAGTTTCGGGACTAGCTCCTACGAGCAGTACTTC.